Listed here is a single T cell receptor (beta chain). These data originate in a study of human T cells and chemical hapten exposure. Study information: A patient group, mainly female, showed alopecia areata, totalis or universalis.

Time point: pre-sensitization, week 0. Indicated treatment: therapeutic diphenylcyclopropenone sensitization with weekly scalp DPC. Drawing of blood took place ahead of applying each patch test. CDR1 DFQATT and CDR2 SNEGSKA come from the germline V gene (reference sequence). The V end lost 3 bases, the J end lost 4 bases, and 12 bases lay between the germline ends. CDR3 length equals 13 residues. Within the library, unique molecular identifiers were attached to each individual cDNA molecule. TCRdb used MiXCR to reprocess the RACE reads, holding one entry per CDR3 protein. The sample yields approximately 370,000 distinct CDR3 sequences, around 5% seen once.

The clonotype originates from a young woman with alopecia areata. Some clones in this sample may be carry-over from other donors' samples. This chain connects TRBV20-1 to TRBJ1-2; possibly TRBD1 for D (6 bases). The starting material was whole blood, obtained in connection with sensitization to the hapten diphenylcyclopropenone (DPC). The CDR3 DNA reads TGCAGTGCTAGTAAGGGCAGGGGCTATGGCTACACCTTC. Its protein product is CSASKGRGYGYTF.